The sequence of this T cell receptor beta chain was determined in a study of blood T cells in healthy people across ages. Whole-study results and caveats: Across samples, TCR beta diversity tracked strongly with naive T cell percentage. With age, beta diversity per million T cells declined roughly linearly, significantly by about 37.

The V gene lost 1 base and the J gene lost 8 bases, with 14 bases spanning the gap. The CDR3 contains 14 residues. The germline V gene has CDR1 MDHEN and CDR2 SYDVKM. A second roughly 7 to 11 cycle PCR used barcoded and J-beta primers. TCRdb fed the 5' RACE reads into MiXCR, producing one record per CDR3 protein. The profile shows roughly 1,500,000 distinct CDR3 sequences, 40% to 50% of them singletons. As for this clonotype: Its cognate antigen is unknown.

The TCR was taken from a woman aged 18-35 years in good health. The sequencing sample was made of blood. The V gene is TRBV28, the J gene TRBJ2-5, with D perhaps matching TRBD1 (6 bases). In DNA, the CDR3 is TGTGCCAGCAGTTTATCAGGGGCTGGAGGAACCCAGTACTTC. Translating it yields CASSLSGAGGTQYF.